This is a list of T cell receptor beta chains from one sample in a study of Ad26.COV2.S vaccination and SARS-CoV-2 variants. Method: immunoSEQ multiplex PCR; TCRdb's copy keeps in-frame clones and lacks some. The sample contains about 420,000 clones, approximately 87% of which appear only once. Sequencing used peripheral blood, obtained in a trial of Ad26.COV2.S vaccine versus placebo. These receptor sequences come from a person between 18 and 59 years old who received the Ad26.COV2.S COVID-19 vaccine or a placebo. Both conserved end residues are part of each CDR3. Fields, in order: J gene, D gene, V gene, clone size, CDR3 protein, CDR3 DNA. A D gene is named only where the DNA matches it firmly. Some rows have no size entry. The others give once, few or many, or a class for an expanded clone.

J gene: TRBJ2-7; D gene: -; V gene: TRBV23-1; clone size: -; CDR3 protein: CANRLWAGHYEQYF; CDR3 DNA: TGCGCCAACCGTTTGTGGGCAGGACACTACGAGCAGTACTTC
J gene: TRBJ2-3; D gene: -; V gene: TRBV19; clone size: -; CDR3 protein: CATTGGLRTDTQYF; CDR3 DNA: TGTGCCACCACCGGGGGCCTACGCACAGATACGCAGTATTTT
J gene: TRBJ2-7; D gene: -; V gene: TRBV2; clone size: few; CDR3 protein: CASSVTGPPYEQYF; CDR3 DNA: TGTGCCAGCAGTGTAACGGGTCCTCCCTACGAGCAGTACTTC
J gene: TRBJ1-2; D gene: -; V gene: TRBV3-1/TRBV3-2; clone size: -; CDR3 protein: CASSQSDHGYTF; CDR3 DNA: TGTGCCAGCAGCCAATCTGACCATGGCTACACCTTC
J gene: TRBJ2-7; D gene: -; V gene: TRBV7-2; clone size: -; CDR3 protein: CASSDPAGTPLEQYF; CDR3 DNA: TGTGCCAGCAGCGACCCCGCCGGGACCCCCCTCGAGCAGTACTTC
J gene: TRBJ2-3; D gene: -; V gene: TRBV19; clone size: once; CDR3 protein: CASSRITGMNDTQYF; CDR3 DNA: TGTGCCAGTAGTAGGATCACAGGAATGAATGATACGCAGTATTTT
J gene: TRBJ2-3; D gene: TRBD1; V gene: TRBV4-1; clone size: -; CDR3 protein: CASSPDRVTDTQYF; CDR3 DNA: TGCGCCAGCAGCCCAGACAGGGTAACAGATACGCAGTATTTT
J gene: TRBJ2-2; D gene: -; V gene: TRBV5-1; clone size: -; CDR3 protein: CASSLGVRGDRLNTGELFF; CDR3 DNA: TGCGCCAGCAGCTTGGGCGTTCGTGGTGACAGACTGAACACCGGGGAGCTGTTTTTT
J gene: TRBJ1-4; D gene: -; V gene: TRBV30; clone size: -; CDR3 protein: CAWSRGAAEKLFF; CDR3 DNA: TGTGCCTGGAGTCGCGGGGCAGCTGAAAAACTGTTTTTT
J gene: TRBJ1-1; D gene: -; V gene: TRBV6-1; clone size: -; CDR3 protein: CASSELGRDEAFF; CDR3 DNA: TGTGCCAGCAGTGAACTAGGCCGGGATGAAGCTTTCTTT
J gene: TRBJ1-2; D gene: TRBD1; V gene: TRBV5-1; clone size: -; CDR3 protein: CASSFGDRDYGYTF; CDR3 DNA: TGCGCCAGCAGCTTTGGGGACAGGGACTATGGCTACACCTTC
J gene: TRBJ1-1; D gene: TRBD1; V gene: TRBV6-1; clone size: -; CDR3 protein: CASSDQTGGDAEAFF; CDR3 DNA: TGTGCCAGCAGTGACCAGACAGGGGGCGACGCTGAAGCTTTCTTT
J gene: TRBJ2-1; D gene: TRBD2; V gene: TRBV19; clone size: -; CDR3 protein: CASTFKLAGNNEQFF; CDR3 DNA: TGTGCCAGTACCTTTAAGCTAGCGGGGAACAATGAGCAGTTCTTC
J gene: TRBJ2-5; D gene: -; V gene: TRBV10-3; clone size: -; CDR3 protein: CAISPGYGGSQETQYF; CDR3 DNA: TGTGCCATCAGTCCTGGGTACGGAGGGTCCCAAGAGACCCAGTACTTC
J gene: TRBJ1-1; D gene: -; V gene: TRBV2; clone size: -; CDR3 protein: CASRPGENTEAFF; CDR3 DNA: TGTGCCAGCAGGCCCGGGGAGAACACTGAAGCTTTCTTT
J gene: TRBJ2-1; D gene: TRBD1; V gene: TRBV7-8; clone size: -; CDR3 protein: CASSPPGAGGYDEQFF; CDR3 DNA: TGTGCCAGCAGCCCGCCGGGGGCAGGGGGCTATGATGAGCAGTTCTTC
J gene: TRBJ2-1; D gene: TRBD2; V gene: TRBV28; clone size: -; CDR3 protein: CASNPGGTSGYNEQFF; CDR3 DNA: TGTGCCAGCAACCCGGGGGGGACTAGCGGATACAATGAGCAGTTCTTC
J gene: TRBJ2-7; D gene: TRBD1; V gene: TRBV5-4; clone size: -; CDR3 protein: CASSLGTGAAYEQYF; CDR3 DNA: TGTGCCAGCAGCTTGGGGACAGGAGCCGCCTACGAGCAGTACTTC
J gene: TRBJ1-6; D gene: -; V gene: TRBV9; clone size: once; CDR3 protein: CASSVEGASSPLHF; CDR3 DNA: TGTGCCAGCAGCGTAGAAGGGGCGAGTTCACCCCTCCACTTT
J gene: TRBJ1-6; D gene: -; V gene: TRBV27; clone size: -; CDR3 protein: CASSLTFLTPLHF; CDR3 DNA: TGTGCCAGCAGTTTGACCTTTCTCACACCCCTCCACTTT
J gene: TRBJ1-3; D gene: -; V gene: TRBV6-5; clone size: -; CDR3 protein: CAARSSGNTIYF; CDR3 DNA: TGTGCCGCCAGGTCTTCTGGAAACACCATATATTTT
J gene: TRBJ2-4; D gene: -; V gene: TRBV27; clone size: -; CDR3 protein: CASSSLTDGPGAKNIQYF; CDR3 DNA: TGTGCCAGCAGTAGCCTCACCGACGGTCCAGGAGCCAAAAACATTCAGTACTTC
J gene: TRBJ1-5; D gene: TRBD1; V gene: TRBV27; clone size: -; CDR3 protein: CASSFGGLRDSPYSNQPQHF; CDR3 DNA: TGTGCCAGCAGTTTTGGTGGACTCCGGGACAGCCCGTATAGCAATCAGCCCCAGCATTTT
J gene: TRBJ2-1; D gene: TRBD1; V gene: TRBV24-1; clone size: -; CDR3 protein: CATSSGTGFYNEQFF; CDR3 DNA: TGTGCCACCAGCTCCGGGACAGGGTTCTACAATGAGCAGTTCTTC